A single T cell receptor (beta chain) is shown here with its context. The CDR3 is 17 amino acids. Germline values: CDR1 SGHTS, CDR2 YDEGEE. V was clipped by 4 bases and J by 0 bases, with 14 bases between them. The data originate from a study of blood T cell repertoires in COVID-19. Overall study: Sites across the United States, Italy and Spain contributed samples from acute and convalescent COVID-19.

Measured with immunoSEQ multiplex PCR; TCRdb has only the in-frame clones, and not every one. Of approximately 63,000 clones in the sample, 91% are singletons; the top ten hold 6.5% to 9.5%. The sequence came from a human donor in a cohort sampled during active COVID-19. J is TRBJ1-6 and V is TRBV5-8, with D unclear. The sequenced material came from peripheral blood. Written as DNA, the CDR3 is TGTGCCAGCAGCATACGCGGCGTATACTCCTATAATTCACCCCTCCACTTT. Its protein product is CASSIRGVYSYNSPLHF.